This T cell receptor beta chain was captured in a study of blood T cell repertoires in COVID-19 (dated by TCRdb to the early 2020s). Study-wide context: Samples covering the acute and convalescent phases of COVID-19 were provided by collaborators in the United States, Italy and Spain. The repertoires were released in a freely available public database meant as a resource for research on the immune response to SARS-CoV-2. The samples were drawn from two sources: the first 160 participants of the ongoing ImmuneRACE study, and fewer than 1,500 subjects contributed by 6 global collaborators. Deeply sampled blood TCRbeta repertoires from subjects exposed to, actively infected with, or recovered from COVID-19 were included in the dataset. HLA class I and class II types, where available, came from metadata supplied by the sample provider rather than from assay-based typing. Sample metadata almost always included a de-identified subject ID, COVID-19 status, age in years and sex. The material from the prospective study consisted of cDNA or gDNA derived from T cells, B-cell-depleted T cells, or PBMCs.

This clone is a singleton in its sample. Its antigen target is currently unknown. No per-base quality is available; no much larger clone lies one base away. TCRbeta CDR3 regions were amplified from genomic DNA by means of the immunoSEQ Assay, a bias-controlled multiplex PCR. The authors' analysis ran thus. Nucleated cell counts per sample were estimated from amplification of reference gene primers within the assay. To quantify the absolute abundance of each unique TCRbeta CDR3 rearrangement, sequence reads were collapsed and filtered. For each sample, productive Simpson clonality was calculated as the square root of Simpson's diversity index across productive rearrangements. TCRdb took this table from immuneACCESS and kept in-frame rearrangements with V and J called. Such tables lack part of the clones; where checked against another copy, unresolved V genes explain under half of the gap, and the rest is unexplained. Clone size and V and J calls were adopted from that table, with D and trimming inferred from the DNA. The sample contains about 25,000 clones, around 86% of them found a single time. Together, the top ten hold 7.5% to 8.5% of the sample.

Here is what the overall study found, with its caveats: How much clinical and demographic metadata was included differed by source and by participant, and the metadata was provided uncurated.

The collaborating institutions used their own protocols to collect whole blood in K2EDTA tubes. For TCRbeta analysis, collaborators shipped samples as frozen whole blood, isolated PBMCs, or DNA extracted from either of those sample types. V gives up 4 bases and J gives up 3 bases, and the segment between their germline ends measures 11 bases. CDR1 and CDR2 (SGHRS, YFSETQ) derive from the germline V gene. From the cysteine up to the phenylalanine, the CDR3 has a length of 13 residues. The retained sequence is limited to the CDR3, 39 bases, with the frame set at the first base. The sequence was collected from a man over 45 with active COVID-19. Sequencing input: peripheral blood. The chain couples TRBV5-1 to TRBJ2-7; matching of 6 bases hints at TRBD1 as the D gene. CDR3 sequence: CASSPRDNYEQYF. The nucleotides are TGCGCCAGCAGCCCCCGGGACAACTACGAGCAGTACTTC.